This T cell receptor (beta chain) was observed in a study of blood T cell repertoires in COVID-19. This CDR3 has 11 amino acids. As regards this clone: Sequence at one end of the junction differs from germline and may be a read error.

The assay was immunoSEQ multiplex PCR, and TCRdb's table has in-frame clones only and misses some. The sample contains over 200,000 clones, 83% of which appear only once. The source of this sequence is a woman aged 35 to 49 with active or convalescent COVID-19. The chain recombines TRBV12-3 or TRBV12-4 with TRBJ1-1, with TRBD1 matching over 7 bases. The sample taken for sequencing was peripheral blood. The CDR3 sequence: CAVWTGGEVFF. Here the CDR3 DNA reads TGTGCCGTGTGGACAGGCGGGGAAGTTTTCTTT.